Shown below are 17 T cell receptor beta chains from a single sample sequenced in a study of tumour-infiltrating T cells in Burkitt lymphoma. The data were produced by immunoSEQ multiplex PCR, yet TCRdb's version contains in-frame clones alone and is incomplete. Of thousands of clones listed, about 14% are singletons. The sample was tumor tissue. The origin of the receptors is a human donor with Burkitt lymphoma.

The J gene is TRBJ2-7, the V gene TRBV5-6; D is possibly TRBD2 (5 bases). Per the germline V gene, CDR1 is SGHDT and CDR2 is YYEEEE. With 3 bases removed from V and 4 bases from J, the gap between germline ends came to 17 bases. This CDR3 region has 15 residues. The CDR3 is CASSSPGSNSYEQYF. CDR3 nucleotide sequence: TGTGCCAGCAGCTCTCCGGGGTCAAATAGTTACGAGCAGTACTTC.

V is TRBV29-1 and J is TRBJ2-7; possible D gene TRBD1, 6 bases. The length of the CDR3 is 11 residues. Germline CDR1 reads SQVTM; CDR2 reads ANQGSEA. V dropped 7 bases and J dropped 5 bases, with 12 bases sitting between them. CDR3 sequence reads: CSAGQLDEQYF. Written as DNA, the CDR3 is TGCAGCGCCGGACAGTTGGACGAGCAGTACTTC.

This CDR3 is CSAWEYNEQFF. CDR3 bases: TGCAGTGCTTGGGAGTACAATGAGCAGTTCTTC. The chain joins TRBV20-1 to TRBJ2-1; D might be TRBD2 (5 bases). The V end lost 5 bases, the J end lost 4 bases, and 6 bases lay between the germline ends. Per germline, CDR1 DFQATT and CDR2 SNEGSKA (reference sequence). The CDR3 totals 11 residues.

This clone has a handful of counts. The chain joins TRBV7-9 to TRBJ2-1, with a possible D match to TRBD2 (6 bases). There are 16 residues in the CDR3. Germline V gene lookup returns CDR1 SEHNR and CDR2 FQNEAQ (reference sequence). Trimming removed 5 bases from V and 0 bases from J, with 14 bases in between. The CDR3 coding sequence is TGTGCCAGCAGCGCCAGACTAGGGAGCTCCTACAATGAGCAGTTCTTC. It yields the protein CASSARLGSSYNEQFF.

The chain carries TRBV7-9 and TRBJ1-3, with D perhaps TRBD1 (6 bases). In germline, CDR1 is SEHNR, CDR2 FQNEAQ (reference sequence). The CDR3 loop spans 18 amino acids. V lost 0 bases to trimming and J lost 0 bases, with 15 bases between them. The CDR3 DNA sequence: TGTGCCAGCAGCTTAGCCGTAACAGGGCCCTACTCTGGAAACACCATATATTTT. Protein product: CASSLAVTGPYSGNTIYF.

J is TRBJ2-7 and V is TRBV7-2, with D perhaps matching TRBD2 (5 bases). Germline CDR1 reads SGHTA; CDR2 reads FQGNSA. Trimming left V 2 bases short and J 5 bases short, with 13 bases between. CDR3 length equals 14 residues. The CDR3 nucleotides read TGTGCCAGCAGCTTAACCCGTGGACTGAACGAGCAGTACTTC. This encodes CASSLTRGLNEQYF. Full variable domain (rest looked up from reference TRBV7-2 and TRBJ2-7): GAGVSQSPSNKVTEKGKDVELRCDPISGHTALYWYRQSLGQGLEFLIYFQGNSAPDKSGLPSDRFSAERTGGSVSTLTIQRTQQEDSAVYLCASSLTRGLNEQYFGPGTRLTVT.

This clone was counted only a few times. Here the CDR3 reads CASSRFPGGSYEQYF. The DNA of the CDR3 is TGTGCCAGCAGCCGATTCCCTGGAGGATCCTACGAGCAGTACTTC. The rearrangement uses TRBV7-8 and TRBJ2-7; TRBD2 might be the D (5 bases). The CDR3 runs 15 residues. Trimming cost V 5 bases and J 1 base, with 15 bases left between them. The germline V gene encodes CDR1 SGHVS and CDR2 FQNEAQ.

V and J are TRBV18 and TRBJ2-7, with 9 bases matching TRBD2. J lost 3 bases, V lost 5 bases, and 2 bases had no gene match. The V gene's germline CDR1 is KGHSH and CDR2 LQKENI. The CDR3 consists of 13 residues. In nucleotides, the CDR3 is TGTGCCAGCTCAATTAGCGGGAGCTACGAGCAGTACTTC. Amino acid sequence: CASSISGSYEQYF.

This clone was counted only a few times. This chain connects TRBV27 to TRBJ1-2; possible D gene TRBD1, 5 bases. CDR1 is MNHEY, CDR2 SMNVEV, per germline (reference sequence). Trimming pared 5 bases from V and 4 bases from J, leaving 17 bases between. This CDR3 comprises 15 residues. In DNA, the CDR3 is TGTGCCAGCAGTCACACCCGGACAAGGCTCTATGGCTACACCTTC. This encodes CASSHTRTRLYGYTF.

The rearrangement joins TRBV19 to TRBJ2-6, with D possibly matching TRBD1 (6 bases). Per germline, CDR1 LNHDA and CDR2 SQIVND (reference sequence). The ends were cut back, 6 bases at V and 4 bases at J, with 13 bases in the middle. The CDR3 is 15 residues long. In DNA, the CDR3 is TGTGCCAGTAGGCTTACAGGGCTAGGGGCCAACGTCCTGACTTTC. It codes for CASRLTGLGANVLTF.

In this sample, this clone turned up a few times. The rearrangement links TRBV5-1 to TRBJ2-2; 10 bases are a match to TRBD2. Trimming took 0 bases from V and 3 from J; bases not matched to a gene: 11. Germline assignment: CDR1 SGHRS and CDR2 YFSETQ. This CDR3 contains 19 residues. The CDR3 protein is CASSLVGLAVLGDTGELFF. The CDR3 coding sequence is TGCGCCAGCAGCTTGGTAGGACTAGCGGTCCTAGGGGACACCGGGGAGCTGTTTTTT.

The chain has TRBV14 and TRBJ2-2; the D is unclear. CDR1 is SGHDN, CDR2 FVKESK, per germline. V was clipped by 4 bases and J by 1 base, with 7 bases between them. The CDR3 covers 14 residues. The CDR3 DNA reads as TGTGCCAGCAGCCTCCTGGGGAACACCGGGGAGCTGTTTTTT. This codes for CASSLLGNTGELFF.

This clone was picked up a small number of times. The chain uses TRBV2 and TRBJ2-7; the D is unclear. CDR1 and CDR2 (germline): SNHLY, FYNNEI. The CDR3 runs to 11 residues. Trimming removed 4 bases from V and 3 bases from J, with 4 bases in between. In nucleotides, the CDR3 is TGTGCCAGCAGTGGACACTACGAGCAGTACTTC. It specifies CASSGHYEQYF. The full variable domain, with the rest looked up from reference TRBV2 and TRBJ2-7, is EPEVTQTPSHQVTQMGQEVILRCVPISNHLYFYWYRQILGQKVEFLVSFYNNEISEKSEIFDDQFSVERPDGSNFTLKIRSTKLEDSAMYFCASSGHYEQYFGPGTRLTVT.

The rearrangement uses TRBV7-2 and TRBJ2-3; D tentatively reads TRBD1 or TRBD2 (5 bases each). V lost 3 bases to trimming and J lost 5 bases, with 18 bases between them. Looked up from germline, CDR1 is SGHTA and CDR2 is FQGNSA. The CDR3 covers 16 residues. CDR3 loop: CASSFSTNLGVDTQYF. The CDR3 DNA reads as TGTGCCAGCAGCTTCTCGACTAACCTAGGGGTAGATACGCAGTATTTT.

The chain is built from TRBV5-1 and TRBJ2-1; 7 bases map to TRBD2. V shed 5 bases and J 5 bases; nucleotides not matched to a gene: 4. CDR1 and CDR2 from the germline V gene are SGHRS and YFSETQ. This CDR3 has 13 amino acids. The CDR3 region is CASRSGANNEQFF. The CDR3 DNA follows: TGCGCCAGCAGGAGCGGGGCGAACAATGAGCAGTTCTTC.

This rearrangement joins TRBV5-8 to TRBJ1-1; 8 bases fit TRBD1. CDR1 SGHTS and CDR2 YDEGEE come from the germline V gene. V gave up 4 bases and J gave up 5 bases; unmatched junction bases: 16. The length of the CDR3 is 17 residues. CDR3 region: CASSPTPLTGVGTEAFF. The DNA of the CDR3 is TGTGCCAGCAGCCCCACCCCTTTGACAGGGGTAGGAACTGAAGCTTTCTTT.

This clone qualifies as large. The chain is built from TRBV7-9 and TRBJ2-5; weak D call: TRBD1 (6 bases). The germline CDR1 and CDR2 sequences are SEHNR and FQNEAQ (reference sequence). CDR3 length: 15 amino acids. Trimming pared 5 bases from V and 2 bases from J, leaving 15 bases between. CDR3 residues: CASSPLGTPQETQYF. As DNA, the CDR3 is TGTGCCAGCAGCCCTTTAGGGACACCACAAGAGACCCAGTACTTC. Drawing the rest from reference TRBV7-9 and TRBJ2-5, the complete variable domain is DTGVSQNPRHKITKRGQNVTFRCDPISEHNRLYWYRQTLGQGPEFLTYFQNEAQLEKSRLLSDRFSAERPKGSFSTLEIQRTEQGDSAMYLCASSPLGTPQETQYFGPGTRLLVL.